The rows below give T cell receptor beta chains drawn from one sample of a study of T-cell reconstitution after alpha-beta-depleted transplantation in children. TCRdb re-analysed the PCR reads in MiXCR, keeping a single row per CDR3 protein. The sample records about 230,000 distinct CDR3 sequences, about 12% being singletons. This specimen consisted of PBMCs from the stem cell graft donor, obtained from the stem cell graft. The receptor source for this set is a human donor who donated a stem cell graft to a child with acute lymphoblastic leukemia. CDR3s include the opening cysteine and the closing phenylalanine or tryptophan. The D gene is left open where the match is weak. Size values are once, few and many counts, or a class for expanded clones, and some rows have none.

J gene: TRBJ1-2
D gene: NA
clone size: many
V gene: TRBV5-5
CDR3 DNA: TGTGCCAGCAGCCATTCACGGGGGGCTGACTATGGCTACACCTTC
CDR3 protein: CASSHSRGADYGYTF

J gene: TRBJ1-3
D gene: NA
clone size: few
V gene: TRBV7-2
CDR3 DNA: TGTGCCAGCAGCTTAGGGTGGGGGGCGTCCTCTGGAAACACCATATATTTT
CDR3 protein: CASSLGWGASSGNTIYF

J gene: TRBJ2-3
D gene: NA
clone size: many
V gene: TRBV7-6
CDR3 DNA: TGTGCCAGCAGCTTAGGGGGAGCCCGAGGGGATACGCAGTATTTT
CDR3 protein: CASSLGGARGDTQYF

J gene: TRBJ1-1
D gene: NA
clone size: once
V gene: TRBV5-6
CDR3 DNA: TGTGCCAGCAGCTTGTTAGGGCCCCTGGAGGATACTGAAGCTTTCTTT
CDR3 protein: CASSLLGPLEDTEAFF

J gene: TRBJ1-6
D gene: NA
clone size: NA
V gene: TRBV10-1
CDR3 DNA: TGCGCCAGCAGTGAGGGGGCCCGGCGTAATTCACCCCTCCACTTT
CDR3 protein: CASSEGARRNSPLHF

J gene: TRBJ2-5
D gene: NA
clone size: few
V gene: TRBV7-9
CDR3 DNA: TGTGCCAGCAGCCCACAGGTCACTGAGGGGCAAGAGACCCAGTACTTC
CDR3 protein: CASSPQVTEGQETQYF

J gene: TRBJ2-5
D gene: NA
clone size: many
V gene: TRBV29-1
CDR3 DNA: TGCAGCGTTGAGTCCGTCGGAGAGACCCAGTACTTC
CDR3 protein: CSVESVGETQYF

J gene: TRBJ1-5
D gene: TRBD1
clone size: many
V gene: TRBV7-6
CDR3 DNA: TGTGCCAGCAGCTTACGTACAGGGGGATTTCAGCCCCAGCATTTT
CDR3 protein: CASSLRTGGFQPQHF

J gene: TRBJ1-1
D gene: TRBD1
clone size: NA
V gene: TRBV5-6
CDR3 DNA: TGTGCCAGTCGCCCAGGGGGCGCGGGCACTGAAGCTTTCTTT
CDR3 protein: CASRPGGAGTEAFF

J gene: TRBJ2-1
D gene: NA
clone size: many
V gene: TRBV6-2/TRBV6-3
CDR3 DNA: TGTGCCAGCAGGTTATTATACAATGAGCAGTTCTTC
CDR3 protein: CASRLLYNEQFF

J gene: TRBJ1-1
D gene: NA
clone size: many
V gene: TRBV7-2
CDR3 DNA: TGTGCCAGCAGCTTAAGGAGAGCTTTCTTT
CDR3 protein: CASSLRRAFF

J gene: TRBJ2-5
D gene: NA
clone size: many
V gene: TRBV7-3
CDR3 DNA: TGTGCCAGCAGCTTAAGTATCGGTGTGGGAGAGACCCAGTACTTC
CDR3 protein: CASSLSIGVGETQYF

J gene: TRBJ2-2
D gene: TRBD2
clone size: once
V gene: TRBV18
CDR3 DNA: TGTGCCAGCTCACCAATGACCGGACTAGCGGGAGTCGGGGAGCTGTTTTTT
CDR3 protein: CASSPMTGLAGVGELFF

J gene: TRBJ1-2
D gene: TRBD1
clone size: NA
V gene: TRBV7-2
CDR3 DNA: TGTGCCAGCAGCTTAGGGGACAGAGAGTATGGCTACACCTTC
CDR3 protein: CASSLGDREYGYTF

J gene: TRBJ2-5
D gene: NA
clone size: many
V gene: TRBV2
CDR3 DNA: TGTGCCAGCATCCCTAGCCCCAGGGCTCCTCCGGGGGAGACCCAGTACTTC
CDR3 protein: CASIPSPRAPPGETQYF

J gene: TRBJ2-7
D gene: NA
clone size: many
V gene: TRBV15
CDR3 DNA: TGTGCCACCAGCACCCTGGGGCACTCCTACGAGCAGTACTTC
CDR3 protein: CATSTLGHSYEQYF

J gene: TRBJ1-4
D gene: NA
clone size: NA
V gene: TRBV18
CDR3 DNA: TGTGCCAGCTCACCGGCTCCGGGACAAACTAATGAAAAACTGTTTTTT
CDR3 protein: CASSPAPGQTNEKLFF

J gene: TRBJ2-7
D gene: TRBD1
clone size: many
V gene: TRBV5-1
CDR3 DNA: TGCGCCAGCAGCTTACACCGGGACAGGAGCTCCTACGAGCAGTACTTC
CDR3 protein: CASSLHRDRSSYEQYF

J gene: TRBJ1-6
D gene: NA
clone size: many
V gene: TRBV4-3
CDR3 DNA: TGCGCCAGCAGCCAAGAAACCGGGCGCGATTCACCCCTCCACTTT
CDR3 protein: CASSQETGRDSPLHF

J gene: TRBJ2-7
D gene: NA
clone size: few
V gene: TRBV5-6
CDR3 DNA: TGTGCCAGCAGCGGGGCGAGCTCCTACGAGCAGTACTTC
CDR3 protein: CASSGASSYEQYF